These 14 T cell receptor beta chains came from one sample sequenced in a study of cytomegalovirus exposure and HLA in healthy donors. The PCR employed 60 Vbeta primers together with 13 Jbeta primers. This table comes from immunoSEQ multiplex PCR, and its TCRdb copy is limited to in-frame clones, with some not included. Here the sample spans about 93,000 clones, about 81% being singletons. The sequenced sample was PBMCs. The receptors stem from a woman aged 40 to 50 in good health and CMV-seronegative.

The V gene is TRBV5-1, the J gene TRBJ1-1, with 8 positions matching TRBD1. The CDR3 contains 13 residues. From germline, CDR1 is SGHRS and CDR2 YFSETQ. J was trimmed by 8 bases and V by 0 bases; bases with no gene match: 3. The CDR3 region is CASSLEGQGEAFF. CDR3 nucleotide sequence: TGCGCCAGCAGCTTGGAAGGACAGGGCGAAGCTTTCTTT.

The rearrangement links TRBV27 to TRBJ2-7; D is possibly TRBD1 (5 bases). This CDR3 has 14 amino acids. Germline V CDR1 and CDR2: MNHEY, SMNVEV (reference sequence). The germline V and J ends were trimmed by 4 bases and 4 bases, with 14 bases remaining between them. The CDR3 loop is CASSSRVIEYEQYF. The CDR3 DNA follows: TGTGCCAGCAGTTCCAGGGTCATCGAATACGAGCAGTACTTC.

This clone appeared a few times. This CDR3 reads CASSLGGAGNTEAFF. CDR3 bases: TGTGCCAGCAGCTTAGGTGGCGCGGGGAACACTGAAGCTTTCTTT. V and J are TRBV5-8 and TRBJ1-1, with unresolved D. There are 15 residues in the CDR3. Between the trimmed V and J ends, which lost 2 bases and 1 base, there was a span of 12 bases. The germline CDR1 and CDR2 sequences are SGHTS and YDEGEE.

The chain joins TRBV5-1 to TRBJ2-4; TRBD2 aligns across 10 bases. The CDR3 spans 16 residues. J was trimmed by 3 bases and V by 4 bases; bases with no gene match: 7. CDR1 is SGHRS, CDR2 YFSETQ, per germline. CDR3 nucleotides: TGCGCCAGCAGCCCAATAGCGGGAGGTGACAAAAACATTCAGTACTTC. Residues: CASSPIAGGDKNIQYF.

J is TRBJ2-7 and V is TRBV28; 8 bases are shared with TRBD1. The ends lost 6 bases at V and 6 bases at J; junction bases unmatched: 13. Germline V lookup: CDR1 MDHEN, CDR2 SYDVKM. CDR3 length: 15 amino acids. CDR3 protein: CASRASTGAPAEQYF. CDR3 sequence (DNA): TGTGCCAGCAGGGCCTCGACAGGGGCCCCTGCCGAGCAGTACTTC.

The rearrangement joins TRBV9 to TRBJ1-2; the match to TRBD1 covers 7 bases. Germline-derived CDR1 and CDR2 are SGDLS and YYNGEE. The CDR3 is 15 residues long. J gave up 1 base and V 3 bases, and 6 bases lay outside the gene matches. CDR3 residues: CASSETGQLNYGYTF. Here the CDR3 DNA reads TGTGCCAGCAGCGAGACGGGACAGCTTAACTATGGCTACACCTTC.

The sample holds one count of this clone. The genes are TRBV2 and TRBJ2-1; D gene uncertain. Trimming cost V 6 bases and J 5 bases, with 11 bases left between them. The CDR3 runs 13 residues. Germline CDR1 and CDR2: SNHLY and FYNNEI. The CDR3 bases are TGTGCCAGCAGCGAAATTAATGACAATGAGCAGTTCTTC. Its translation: CASSEINDNEQFF. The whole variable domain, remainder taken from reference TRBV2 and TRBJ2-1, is EPEVTQTPSHQVTQMGQEVILRCVPISNHLYFYWYRQILGQKVEFLVSFYNNEISEKSEIFDDQFSVERPDGSNFTLKIRSTKLEDSAMYFCASSEINDNEQFFGPGTRLTVL.

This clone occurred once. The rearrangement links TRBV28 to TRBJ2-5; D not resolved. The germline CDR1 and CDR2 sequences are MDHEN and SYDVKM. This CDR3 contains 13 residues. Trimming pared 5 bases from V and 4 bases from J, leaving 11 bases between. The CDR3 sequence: CASSRLRSETQYF. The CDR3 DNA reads TGTGCCAGCAGTCGACTCCGATCAGAGACCCAGTACTTC.

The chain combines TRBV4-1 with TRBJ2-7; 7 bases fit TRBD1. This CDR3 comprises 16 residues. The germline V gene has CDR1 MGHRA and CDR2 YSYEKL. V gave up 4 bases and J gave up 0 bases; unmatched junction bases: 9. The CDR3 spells CASSRATGQTSYEQYF. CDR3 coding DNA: TGCGCCAGCAGCCGAGCAACGGGACAGACCTCCTACGAGCAGTACTTC.

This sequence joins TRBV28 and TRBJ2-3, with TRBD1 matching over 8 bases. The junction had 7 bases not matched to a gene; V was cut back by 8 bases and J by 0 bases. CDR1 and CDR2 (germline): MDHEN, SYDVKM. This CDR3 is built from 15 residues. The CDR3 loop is CASCSRQGSTDTQYF. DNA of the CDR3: TGTGCCAGCTGCTCGAGACAGGGGAGCACAGATACGCAGTATTTT. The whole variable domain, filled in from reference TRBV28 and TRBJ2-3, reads DVKVTQSSRYLVKRTGEKVFLECVQDMDHENMFWYRQDPGLGLRLIYFSYDVKMKEKGDIPEGYSVSREKKERFSLILESASTNQTSMYLCASCSRQGSTDTQYFGPGTRLTVL.

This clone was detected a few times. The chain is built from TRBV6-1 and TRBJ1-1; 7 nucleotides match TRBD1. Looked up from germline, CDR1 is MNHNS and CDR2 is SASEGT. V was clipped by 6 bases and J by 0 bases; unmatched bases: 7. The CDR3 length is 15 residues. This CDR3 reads CASRERGTVNTEAFF. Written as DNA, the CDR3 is TGTGCCAGCAGGGAACGTGGGACAGTGAACACTGAAGCTTTCTTT.

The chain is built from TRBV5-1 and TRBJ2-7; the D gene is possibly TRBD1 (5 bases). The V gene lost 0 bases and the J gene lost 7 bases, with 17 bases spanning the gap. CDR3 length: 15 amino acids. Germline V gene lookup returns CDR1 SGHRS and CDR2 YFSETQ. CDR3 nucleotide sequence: TGCGCCAGCAGCTTGGCGCAGGACAAGGTTTTGGAGCAGTACTTC. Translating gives CASSLAQDKVLEQYF.

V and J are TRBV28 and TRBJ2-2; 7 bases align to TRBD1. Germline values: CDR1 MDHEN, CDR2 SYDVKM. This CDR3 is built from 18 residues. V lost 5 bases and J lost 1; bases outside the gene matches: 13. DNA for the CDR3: TGTGCCAGCAGTCAGGAACAGGGGTTCGTCCTGAACACCGGGGAGCTGTTTTTT. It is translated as CASSQEQGFVLNTGELFF.

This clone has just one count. DNA for the CDR3: TGTGCCAGCAGCTTAGGGGACACAGGAAGGGCCCAGTACTTC. Amino acids: CASSLGDTGRAQYF. V usage is TRBV7-2 and J usage is TRBJ2-5, with D possibly TRBD1 on 6 matching bases. The CDR3 loop spans 14 amino acids. Germline loops: CDR1 SGHTA, CDR2 FQGNSA. V dropped 1 base and J dropped 9 bases, with 15 bases sitting between them.